This entry lists 26 T cell receptor beta chains sequenced from one sample in a study of cytomegalovirus exposure and HLA in healthy donors listed by TCRdb under 2017. Libraries came from the immunoSEQ multiplex PCR assay. The multiplex PCR relied on a mix of 60 forward primers for TCR Vbeta segments and 13 reverse primers for TCR Jbeta segments. As stored in TCRdb, this immuneACCESS dataset retains in-frame rearrangements with V and J assigned. A fraction of the clones does not appear; measured against another copy, unresolved V genes explain less than half of the discrepancy, and the remainder lacks a known reason. This sample gives roughly 150,000 clones in total; about 80% of them show up just once. The biggest ten clones account for approximately 5.7% of the sample. The sequenced sample was PBMCs. The receptors derive from a man aged 30 to 39 in good health and CMV-seropositive.

The chain couples TRBV29-1 to TRBJ2-2; weak D call: TRBD2 (7 bases). The germline V gene encodes CDR1 SQVTM and CDR2 ANQGSEA. This CDR3 has 15 residues. The V gene lost 2 bases and the J gene lost 0 bases, with 10 bases spanning the gap. CDR3 in DNA: TGCAGCGTTGAAACGGGGGGCGCGAACACCGGGGAGCTGTTTTTT. This codes for CSVETGGANTGELFF.

The V and J genes are TRBV28 and TRBJ2-7, with D hard to call. The V gene lost 5 bases and the J gene lost 7 bases, with 9 bases spanning the gap. There are 11 residues in the CDR3. Germline-derived CDR1 and CDR2 are MDHEN and SYDVKM. The CDR3 region is CASSLLREQYF. In DNA form, the CDR3 reads TGTGCCAGCAGTCTCCTCAGGGAGCAGTACTTC.

The chain recombines TRBV27 with TRBJ2-3; 8 nucleotides align to TRBD2. The CDR3 loop spans 16 amino acids. After removal of 4 bases from V and 3 bases from J, the junction contained 9 bases not matched to a gene. The germline V gene has CDR1 MNHEY and CDR2 SMNVEV (reference sequence). The CDR3 spells CASSYLSGRATDTQYF. CDR3 DNA: TGTGCCAGCAGTTACCTCAGCGGGAGAGCTACAGATACGCAGTATTTT.

The chain links TRBV6-5 to TRBJ2-7, with 7 nucleotides matching TRBD1. CDR1 and CDR2 from the germline V gene are MNHEY and SVGAGI. The CDR3 totals 14 residues. V trimming: 6 bases; J trimming: 2 bases; junction bases outside the gene matches: 7. The CDR3 DNA is TGTGCCAGCAGCTGGGGACAGCAAACCTACGAGCAGTACTTC. It codes for CASSWGQQTYEQYF.

The genes are TRBV2 and TRBJ2-7; 7 bases are a match to TRBD1. Germline CDR1 SNHLY, CDR2 FYNNEI. CDR3 size: 14 residues. V was clipped by 6 bases and J by 3 bases; unmatched bases: 8. CDR3 sequence reads: CASSPRTGFYEQYF. The DNA for the CDR3 is TGTGCCAGCAGCCCCAGGACAGGTTTCTACGAGCAGTACTTC.

This clone has more than one count but fewer than ten. The chain combines TRBV11-2 with TRBJ2-3; TRBD1 aligns across 7 bases. Germline CDR1 is SGHAT and CDR2 is FQNNGV. V trimming: 1 base; J trimming: 2 bases; junction bases outside the gene matches: 9. The CDR3 is 17 amino acids. CDR3 DNA sequence: TGTGCCAGCAGCTTAGGCCGGACAGGTTTTTCCACAGATACGCAGTATTTT. The encoded protein is CASSLGRTGFSTDTQYF.

This chain joins TRBV5-1 and TRBJ2-5, with 8 nucleotides matching TRBD1. The J call may be incorrect, as the DNA end agrees better with TRBJ2-7. The CDR3 spans 15 residues. The germline gives CDR1 SGHRS, CDR2 YFSETQ. The CDR3 DNA follows: TGCGCCAGCAGCTCCCTGACAGGGGTCTCCTACGAGCAGTACTTC. This codes for CASSSLTGVSYEQYF.

The chain links TRBV30 to TRBJ1-2; maybe TRBD1 (6 bases). V lost 0 bases and J 5 bases, leaving 10 bases between the germline ends. Germline-derived CDR1 and CDR2 are GTSNPN and SVGIG (reference sequence). The CDR3 has 13 residues. The CDR3 is CAWSVTGKYGYTF. The CDR3 nucleotides are TGTGCCTGGAGTGTAACAGGGAAATATGGCTACACCTTC.

This clone was seen once. The CDR3 sequence: CASSQPGLEANEQFF. CDR3 nucleotides: TGTGCCAGCAGCCAACCGGGACTAGAGGCCAATGAGCAGTTCTTC. The gene calls are TRBV5-4 and TRBJ2-1; TRBD2 agrees at 8 bases. V was pared by 4 bases and J by 6 bases, with 9 bases of the junction left unmatched. This CDR3 contains 15 residues. Germline V gene sequence: CDR1 SGHNT, CDR2 YYREEE (reference sequence).

The chain employs TRBV5-4 and TRBJ2-7, with D tentatively TRBD2 (6 bases). This CDR3 region has 10 residues. The germline gives CDR1 SGHNT, CDR2 YYREEE (reference sequence). Trimming cost V 7 bases and J 5 bases, with 7 bases left between them. The CDR3 is CASGGNEQYF. CDR3 nucleotide sequence: TGTGCCAGCGGGGGGAACGAGCAGTACTTC. Full variable domain (remainder filled in from reference TRBV5-4 and TRBJ2-7): ETGVTQSPTHLIKTRGQQVTLRCSSQSGHNTVSWYQQALGQGPQFIFQYYREEENGRGNFPPRFSGLQFPNYSSELNVNALELDDSALYLCASGGNEQYFGPGTRLTVT.

The gene calls are TRBV2 and TRBJ1-5; D might be TRBD1 (5 bases). In germline, CDR1 is SNHLY, CDR2 FYNNEI. This CDR3 contains 15 residues. V lost 4 bases and J 5 bases, leaving 15 bases between the germline ends. The CDR3: CASSGTGPRDQPQHF. The CDR3 region has the DNA TGTGCCAGCAGTGGTACAGGTCCCCGGGATCAGCCCCAGCATTTT.

This clone was seen a single time. The chain carries TRBV5-1 and TRBJ1-4; weak D call: TRBD1 (6 bases). The CDR3 sequence is 14 residues long. Germline V gene sequence: CDR1 SGHRS, CDR2 YFSETQ. V dropped 5 bases and J dropped 10 bases, with 18 bases sitting between them. CDR3 DNA sequence: TGCGCCAGCAGGGCCGAGGGGGTAGGTGGAAAACTGTTTTTT. It yields the protein CASRAEGVGGKLFF.

This clone appeared once. This sample includes further DNA sequences coding for the same CDR3. The chain uses TRBV7-2 and TRBJ1-5; possibly TRBD1 for D (6 bases). This CDR3 has 15 residues. Germline V CDR1 and CDR2: SGHTA, FQGNSA. Trimming left V 3 bases short and J 2 bases short, with 11 bases between. This chain's CDR3 is CASSFGQSGNQPQHF. In DNA, the CDR3 is TGTGCCAGCAGCTTTGGACAGAGCGGCAATCAGCCCCAGCATTTT.

The chain employs TRBV5-1 and TRBJ2-1; the match to TRBD2 covers 11 bases. Germline V gives CDR1 SGHRS, CDR2 YFSETQ. The J segment lost 4 bases and the V segment lost 4 bases, leaving 7 bases of the junction unmatched. The CDR3 length is 16 residues. CDR3 in amino acids: CASSQLAGGKYNEQFF. The CDR3 DNA is TGCGCCAGCAGCCAGCTAGCGGGAGGAAAGTACAATGAGCAGTTCTTC.

The chain recombines TRBV28 with TRBJ1-1, with a tentative D call TRBD1 (6 bases). Deletions cut 6 bases from V and 5 bases from J, with 13 bases between. Germline-derived CDR1 and CDR2 are MDHEN and SYDVKM. This CDR3 is built from 13 residues. CDR3 residues: CASRPGHHTEAFF. Written as DNA, the CDR3 is TGTGCCAGCAGGCCGGGACACCATACTGAAGCTTTCTTT.

This rearrangement joins TRBV28 to TRBJ2-3; 9 nucleotides line up with TRBD2. V dropped 5 bases and J dropped 6; count of bases not matched to a gene: 21. This CDR3 is 19 amino acids long. Germline CDR1 and CDR2: MDHEN and SYDVKM. The CDR3 reads CASSTRNLGTSFQKDTQYF. DNA of the CDR3: TGTGCCAGCAGTACCCGAAACCTCGGGACTAGCTTTCAAAAGGATACGCAGTATTTT.

This rearrangement joins TRBV7-8 to TRBJ1-4; TRBD1 aligns across 7 bases. The CDR3 sequence is 17 residues long. The V segment lost 1 base and the J segment 2 bases; nucleotides outside the gene matches: 7. Germline CDR1 is SGHVS and CDR2 is FQNEAQ. CDR3 DNA: TGTGCCAGCAGCTTAGATCCGAGGGGGCCGACTAATGAAAAACTGTTTTTT. This encodes CASSLDPRGPTNEKLFF.

The V and J genes are TRBV6-5 and TRBJ1-2; possible D gene TRBD1, 5 bases. Trimming stripped 2 bases from V and 4 bases from J, with 14 bases between. Germline CDR1 reads MNHEY; CDR2 reads SVGAGI. The CDR3 spans 15 residues. The CDR3 reads CASSYDRFGGYGYTF. Written as DNA, the CDR3 is TGTGCCAGCAGTTACGATCGCTTCGGGGGCTATGGCTACACCTTC.

This chain uses TRBV7-9 with TRBJ1-1, with a tentative D call TRBD1 (6 bases). This CDR3 has 11 residues. Germline V gives CDR1 SEHNR, CDR2 FQNEAQ (reference sequence). Trimming pared 5 bases from V and 11 bases from J, leaving 12 bases between. CDR3 sequence reads: CASSQGGEAFF. DNA for the CDR3: TGTGCCAGCAGCCAAGGGGGGGAGGCTTTCTTT.

The chain uses TRBV6-6 and TRBJ1-1; perhaps TRBD1 as D (5 bases). The CDR3 contains 14 residues. Germline V gene data show CDR1 as MNHNY and CDR2 as SVGAGI (reference sequence). The V end lost 3 bases, the J end lost 3 bases, and 11 bases lay between the germline ends. The CDR3 bases are TGTGCCAGCAGTTATAGGGGCGCGGACACTGAAGCTTTCTTT. It encodes CASSYRGADTEAFF.

This sequence joins TRBV9 and TRBJ2-3, with unresolved D. Trimming took off 2 bases at V and 2 bases at J, with 9 bases between the two ends. The length of the CDR3 is 14 residues. CDR1 is SGDLS, CDR2 YYNGEE, per germline. The CDR3 region has the DNA TGTGCCAGCAGCGTGTCCAGATTCACAGATACGCAGTATTTT. It specifies CASSVSRFTDTQYF.

This clone was seen just once. The V gene is TRBV30, the J gene TRBJ2-5, with TRBD2 matching over 11 bases. The DNA end favors TRBJ2-7, so the J call may be wrong. Germline V CDR1 and CDR2: GTSNPN, SVGIG (reference sequence). CDR3 length: 16 amino acids. CDR3 residues: CAWRPGLADRSYEQYF. CDR3 DNA: TGTGCCTGGAGACCGGGACTAGCGGATCGCTCCTACGAGCAGTACTTC.

The rearrangement links TRBV4-2 to TRBJ2-7; 13 nucleotides line up with TRBD2. The V gene end was trimmed by 0 bases and the J gene end by 1 base; junction bases not matched to a gene: 3. Germline V gene data show CDR1 as LGHNA and CDR2 as YNFKEQ. The CDR3 loop spans 17 amino acids. The CDR3 DNA reads TGTGCCAGCAGCCAAGAACCGGGACTAGCGGGATCCTACGAGCAGTACTTC. It translates to CASSQEPGLAGSYEQYF.

V and J are TRBV10-3 and TRBJ2-3; TRBD1 is a possible D gene (5 bases). The CDR3 consists of 15 residues. V was cut by 0 bases and J by 5 bases, with 12 bases left in between. Germline lookup yields CDR1 ENHRY and CDR2 SYGVKD. In nucleotides, the CDR3 is TGTGCCATCAGTGAGTCGGGGCCCCGTCAAGATACGCAGTATTTT. It specifies CAISESGPRQDTQYF.

As for this clone: The conserved closing phenylalanine or tryptophan is absent in this CDR3, likely reflecting a read error. The limits of the CDR3 on the DNA are not certain, so only TCRdb's listed CDR3 is given. The chain carries TRBV5-1 and TRBJ2-6; the tabulated D call, TRBD2, remains unverified against the DNA. Termini included, the CDR3 measures 9 amino acids. The germline V gene encodes CDR1 SGHRS and CDR2 YFSETQ. The CDR3 region is CASSRGGSP.

The J gene is TRBJ2-6, the V gene TRBV5-4; D ambiguous. Germline lookup yields CDR1 SGHNT and CDR2 YYREEE (reference sequence). This CDR3 comprises 14 residues. Trimming pared 1 base from V and 4 bases from J, leaving 6 bases between. The CDR3 sequence is CASSLQAGANVLTF. CDR3 bases: TGTGCCAGCAGCTTGCAGGCAGGGGCCAACGTCCTGACTTTC.